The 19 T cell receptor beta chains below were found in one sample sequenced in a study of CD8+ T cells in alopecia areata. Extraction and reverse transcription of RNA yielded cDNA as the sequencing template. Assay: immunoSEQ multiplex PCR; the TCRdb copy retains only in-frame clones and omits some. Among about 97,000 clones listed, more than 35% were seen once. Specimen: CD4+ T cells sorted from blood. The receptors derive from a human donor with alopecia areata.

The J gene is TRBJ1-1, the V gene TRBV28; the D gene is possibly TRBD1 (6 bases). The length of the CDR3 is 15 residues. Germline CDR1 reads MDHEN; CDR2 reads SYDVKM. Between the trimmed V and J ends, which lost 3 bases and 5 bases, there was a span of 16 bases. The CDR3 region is CASSFGGALGTEAFF. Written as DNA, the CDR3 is TGTGCCAGCAGTTTTGGGGGGGCCCTGGGGACTGAAGCTTTCTTT. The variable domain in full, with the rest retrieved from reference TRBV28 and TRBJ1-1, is DVKVTQSSRYLVKRTGEKVFLECVQDMDHENMFWYRQDPGLGLRLIYFSYDVKMKEKGDIPEGYSVSREKKERFSLILESASTNQTSMYLCASSFGGALGTEAFFGQGTRLTVV.

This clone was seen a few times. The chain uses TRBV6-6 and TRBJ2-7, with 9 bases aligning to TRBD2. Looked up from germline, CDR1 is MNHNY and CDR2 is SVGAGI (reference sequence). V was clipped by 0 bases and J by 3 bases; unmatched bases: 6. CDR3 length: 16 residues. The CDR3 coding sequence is TGTGCCAGCAGTTACTCTTCTGCGGGAGGGCGCTACGAGCAGTACTTC. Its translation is CASSYSSAGGRYEQYF.

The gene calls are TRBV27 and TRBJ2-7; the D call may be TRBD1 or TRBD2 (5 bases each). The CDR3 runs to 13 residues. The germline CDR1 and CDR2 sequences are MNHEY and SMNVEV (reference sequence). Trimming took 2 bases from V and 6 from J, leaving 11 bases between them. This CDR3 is CASSLRGAGEQYF. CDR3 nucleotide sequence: TGTGCCAGCAGTTTACGAGGGGCGGGCGAGCAGTACTTC.

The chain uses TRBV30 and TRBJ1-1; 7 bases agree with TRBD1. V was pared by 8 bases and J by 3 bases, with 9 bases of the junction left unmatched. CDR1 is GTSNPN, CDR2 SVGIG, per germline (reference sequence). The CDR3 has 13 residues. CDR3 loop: CASDRVMYTEAFF. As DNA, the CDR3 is TGTGCCAGTGACAGGGTGATGTACACTGAAGCTTTCTTT.

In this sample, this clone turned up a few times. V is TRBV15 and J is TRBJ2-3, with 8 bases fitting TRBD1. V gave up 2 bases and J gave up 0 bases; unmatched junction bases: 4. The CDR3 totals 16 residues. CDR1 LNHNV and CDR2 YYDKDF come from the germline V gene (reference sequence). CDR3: CATSRQTGASTDTQYF. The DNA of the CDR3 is TGTGCCACCAGCAGACAGACAGGGGCAAGCACAGATACGCAGTATTTT.

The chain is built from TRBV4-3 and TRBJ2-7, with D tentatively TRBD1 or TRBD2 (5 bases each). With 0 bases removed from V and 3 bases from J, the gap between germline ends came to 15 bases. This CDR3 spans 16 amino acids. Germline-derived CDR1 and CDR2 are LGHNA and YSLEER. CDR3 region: CASSQERETAHYEQYF. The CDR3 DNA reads TGCGCCAGCAGCCAAGAGAGGGAGACAGCACACTACGAGCAGTACTTC.

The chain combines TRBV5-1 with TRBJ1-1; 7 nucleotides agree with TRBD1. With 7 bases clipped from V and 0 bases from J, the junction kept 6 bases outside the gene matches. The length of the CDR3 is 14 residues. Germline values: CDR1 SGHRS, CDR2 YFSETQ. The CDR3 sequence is CASGETGVNTEAFF. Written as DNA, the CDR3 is TGCGCCAGCGGCGAAACAGGGGTGAACACTGAAGCTTTCTTT. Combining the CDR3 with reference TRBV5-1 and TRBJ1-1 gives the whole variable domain KAGVTQTPRYLIKTRGQQVTLSCSPISGHRSVSWYQQTPGQGLQFLFEYFSETQRNKGNFPGRFSGRQFSNSRSEMNVSTLELGDSALYLCASGETGVNTEAFFGQGTRLTVV.

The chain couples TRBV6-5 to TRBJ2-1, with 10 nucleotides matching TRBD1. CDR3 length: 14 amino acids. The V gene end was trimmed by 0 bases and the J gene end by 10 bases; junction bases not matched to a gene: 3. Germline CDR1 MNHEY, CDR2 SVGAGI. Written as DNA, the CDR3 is TGTGCCAGCAGTTACTCAGGGACAGGGGCCGAGCAGTTCTTC. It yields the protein CASSYSGTGAEQFF.

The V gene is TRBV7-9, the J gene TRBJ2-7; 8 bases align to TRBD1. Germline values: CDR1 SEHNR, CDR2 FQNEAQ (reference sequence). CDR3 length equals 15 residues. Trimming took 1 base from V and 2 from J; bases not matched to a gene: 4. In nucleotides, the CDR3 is TGTGCCAGCAGCTTAGGGACAGGGAGTACCTACGAGCAGTACTTC. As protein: CASSLGTGSTYEQYF.

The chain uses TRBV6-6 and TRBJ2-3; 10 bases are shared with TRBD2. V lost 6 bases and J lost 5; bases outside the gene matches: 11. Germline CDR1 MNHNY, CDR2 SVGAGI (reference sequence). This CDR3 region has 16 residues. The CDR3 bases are TGTGCCAGCAGACGGGACGGGACTAGCGCCCGAGATACGCAGTATTTT. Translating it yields CASRRDGTSARDTQYF.

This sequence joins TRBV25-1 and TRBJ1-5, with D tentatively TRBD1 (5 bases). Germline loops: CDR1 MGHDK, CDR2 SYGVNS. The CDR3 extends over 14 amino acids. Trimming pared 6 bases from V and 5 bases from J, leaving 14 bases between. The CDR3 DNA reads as TGTGCCAGCAGCGACACCTTAGGGGATCAGCCCCAGCATTTT. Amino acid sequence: CASSDTLGDQPQHF.

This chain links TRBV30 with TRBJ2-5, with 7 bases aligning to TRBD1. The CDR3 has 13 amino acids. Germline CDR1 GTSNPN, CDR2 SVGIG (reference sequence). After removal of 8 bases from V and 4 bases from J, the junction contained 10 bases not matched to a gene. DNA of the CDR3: TGTGCCAGCGCACAGGGGTCCGGAGAGACCCAGTACTTC. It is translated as CASAQGSGETQYF.

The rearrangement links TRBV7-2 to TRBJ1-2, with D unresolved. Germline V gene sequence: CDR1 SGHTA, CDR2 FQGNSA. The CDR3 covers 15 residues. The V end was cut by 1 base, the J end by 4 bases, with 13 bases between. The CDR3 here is CASSLDRLGLYGYTF. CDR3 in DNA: TGTGCCAGCAGCTTAGATCGGTTAGGTCTCTATGGCTACACCTTC.

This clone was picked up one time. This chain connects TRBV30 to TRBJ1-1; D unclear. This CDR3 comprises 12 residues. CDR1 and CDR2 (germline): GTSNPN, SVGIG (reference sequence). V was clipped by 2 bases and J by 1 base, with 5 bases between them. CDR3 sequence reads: CAWSIENTEAFF. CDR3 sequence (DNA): TGTGCCTGGAGTATAGAGAACACTGAAGCTTTCTTT.

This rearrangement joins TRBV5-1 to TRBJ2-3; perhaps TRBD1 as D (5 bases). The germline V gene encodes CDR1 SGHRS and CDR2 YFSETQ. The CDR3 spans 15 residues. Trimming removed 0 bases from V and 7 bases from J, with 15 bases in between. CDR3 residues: CASSLAMIKGNTQYF. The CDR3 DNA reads TGCGCCAGCAGCTTGGCCATGATAAAGGGGAATACGCAGTATTTT.

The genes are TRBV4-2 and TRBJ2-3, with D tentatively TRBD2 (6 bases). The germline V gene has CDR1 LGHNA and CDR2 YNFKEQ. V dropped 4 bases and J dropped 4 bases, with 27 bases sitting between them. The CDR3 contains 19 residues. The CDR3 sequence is CASSLNPSPGAWGADTQYF. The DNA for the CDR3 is TGTGCCAGCAGCCTAAACCCCTCGCCGGGAGCTTGGGGTGCAGATACGCAGTATTTT.

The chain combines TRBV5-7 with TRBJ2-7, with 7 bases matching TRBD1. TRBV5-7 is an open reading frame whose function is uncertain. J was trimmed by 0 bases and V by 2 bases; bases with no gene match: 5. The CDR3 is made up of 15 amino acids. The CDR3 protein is CASSLQQGRSYEQYF. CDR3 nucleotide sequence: TGTGCCAGCAGCTTACAACAGGGGCGCTCCTACGAGCAGTACTTC.

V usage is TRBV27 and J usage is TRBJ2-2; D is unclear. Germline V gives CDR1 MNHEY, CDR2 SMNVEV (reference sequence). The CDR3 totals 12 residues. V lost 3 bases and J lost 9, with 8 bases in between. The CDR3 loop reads CASSFPGRELFF. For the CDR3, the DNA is TGTGCCAGCAGTTTCCCTGGCCGGGAGCTGTTTTTT.

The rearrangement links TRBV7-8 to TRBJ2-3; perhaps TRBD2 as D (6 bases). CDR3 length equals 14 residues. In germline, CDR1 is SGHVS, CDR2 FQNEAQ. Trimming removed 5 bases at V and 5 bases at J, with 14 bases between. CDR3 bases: TGTGCCAGCAGCGCTCTAGCGCGCGGAGATACGCAGTATTTT. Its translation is CASSALARGDTQYF.